Presented here are 3 T cell receptor beta chains from one specimen sequenced in a study of T cells in narcolepsy. Here immunoSEQ multiplex PCR was the method, and the copy in TCRdb shows in-frame clones only, minus some. The sample has 30,000 to 40,000 clones; approximately 90% are singletons. Sequencing input: CD45RA- memory CD4+ T cells from PBMCs. Receptors were obtained from a human donor with narcolepsy.

The chain recombines TRBV11-2 with TRBJ2-3; D ambiguous. There are 14 residues in the CDR3. CDR1 is SGHAT and CDR2 is FQNNGV in the germline V gene. V was pared by 4 bases and J by 3 bases, with 11 bases between. The CDR3 sequence is CASSSLGFTDTQYF. The CDR3 bases are TGTGCCAGCAGCTCCCTCGGGTTTACAGATACGCAGTATTTT.

The J gene is TRBJ1-1, the V gene TRBV6-1; D might be TRBD1 (6 bases). Germline assignment: CDR1 MNHNS and CDR2 SASEGT. This CDR3 has 13 amino acids. V shed 2 bases and J shed 4 bases, with 8 bases lying between them. CDR3 sequence: CASSEQGSTEAFF. The CDR3 DNA follows: TGTGCCAGCAGTGAACAGGGGAGCACTGAAGCTTTCTTT.

The V call is TRBV21-1, the J call TRBJ1-3; TRBD1 is the table's D call and was not checked against the DNA. TRBV21-1 is a documented pseudogene. The CDR3 has 17 residues. The CDR3 DNA sequence: TGTGCCAGCAGCAAACGCCCAGGGAACTCCTCTGGAAACACCATATATTTT. This encodes CASSKRPGNSSGNTIYF.